The next 28 T cell receptor beta chains were all read from a single sample in a study of Graves' ophthalmopathy and Graves' hyperthyroidism. Amplification from RNA transcripts yielded the TCR beta CDR3 regions. The library came from an HTBI-primed first-round RT-PCR and a second-round multiplex PCR. TCRdb recomputed calls from the multiplex PCR reads with MiXCR, one row per CDR3 protein. The sample includes about 1.1 million distinct CDR3 sequences, 35% to 40% of them seen just once. The sequenced sample consisted of peripheral blood or thyroid tissue (not recorded which). These TCRs come from an adult man with Graves' hyperthyroidism.

This clonotype appeared many times. V gene TRBV5-1 combines with J gene TRBJ1-2; D is uncertain. This CDR3 is built from 18 residues. Germline values: CDR1 SGHRS, CDR2 YFSETQ. Trimming shortened V by 4 bases and J by 7 bases, and 29 bases separated the two germline ends. CDR3 amino acids: CASSMEINLDANDLGYTF. Written as DNA, the CDR3 is TGCGCCAGCAGCATGGAGATAAACTTGGACGCGAATGATCTTGGCTACACCTTC.

This clonotype appeared a few times. The gene calls are TRBV7-3 and TRBJ2-1; either TRBD1 or TRBD2 may supply D (7 bases each). This CDR3 spans 16 amino acids. V dropped 3 bases and J dropped 3 bases, with 15 bases sitting between them. CDR1 SGHTA and CDR2 FQGTGA come from the germline V gene. The CDR3 is CASSLQGGRFYNEQFF. In DNA, the CDR3 is TGTGCCAGCAGCTTGCAGGGGGGGAGGTTCTACAATGAGCAGTTCTTC.

The rearrangement links TRBV4-2 to TRBJ1-3; D is undetermined. The CDR3 extends over 15 amino acids. V was clipped by 0 bases and J by 0 bases, with 6 bases between them. Germline V CDR1 and CDR2: LGHNA, YNFKEQ. The CDR3 loop reads CASSQEDFSGNTIYF. CDR3 DNA: TGTGCCAGCAGCCAAGAAGACTTCTCTGGAAACACCATATATTTT.

At least ten counts were recorded for this clonotype. This chain links TRBV20-1 with TRBJ2-7; 9 bases map to TRBD1. V shed 5 bases, J shed 4 bases, and the junction held 6 bases outside the gene matches. The CDR3 is 13 residues long. Germline V lookup: CDR1 DFQATT, CDR2 SNEGSKA (reference sequence). The CDR3 spells CSAGGDRAYEQYF. CDR3 DNA sequence: TGCAGTGCTGGGGGGGACAGGGCTTACGAGCAGTACTTC.

The chain links TRBV12-3 or TRBV12-4 to TRBJ1-6; no clear D gene. This CDR3 is built from 15 residues. V was cut by 6 bases and J by 7 bases, with 16 bases left in between. The CDR3 loop reads CASSQGSPANSPLHF. In DNA, the CDR3 is TGTGCCAGCAGCCAAGGGTCCCCCGCCAATTCACCCCTCCACTTT.

V is TRBV6-2 or TRBV6-3 and J is TRBJ1-2; possible D gene TRBD1, 5 bases. V shed 6 bases and J shed 4 bases, with 15 bases lying between them. This CDR3 has 14 residues. From germline, CDR1 is MNHEY and CDR2 SVGEGT. This CDR3 reads CASRFPGTGYGYTF. The CDR3, as DNA: TGTGCCAGCAGATTCCCCGGGACGGGCTATGGCTACACCTTC.

At least ten counts were recorded for this clonotype. The genes are TRBV7-2 and TRBJ2-2; 8 positions agree with TRBD2. Trimming took 0 bases from V and 6 from J; bases not matched to a gene: 6. This CDR3 contains 16 residues. The germline gives CDR1 SGHTA, CDR2 FQGNSA. The CDR3 loop reads CASSLAPPGGAGELFF. The CDR3 DNA sequence: TGTGCCAGCAGCTTAGCCCCACCGGGGGGGGCCGGGGAGCTGTTTTTT.

As for this clonotype: It is likely a read error, because the conserved phenylalanine at the end of the CDR3 is missing. No DNA is shown, since the ends of the CDR3 on it are uncertain; the CDR3 is the one TCRdb lists. The chain is built from TRBV10-3 and TRBJ2-5; TRBD2 is the table's D call, not checked against the DNA. The CDR3 totals 16 residues, both ends included. Per the germline V gene, CDR1 is ENHRY and CDR2 is SYGVKD. The CDR3 is CAISGGEGWYGYTFGS.

The chain has TRBV20-1 and TRBJ2-7; tentatively, D is TRBD1 (6 bases). This CDR3 region has 13 residues. The V end lost 4 bases, the J end lost 0 bases, and 10 bases lay between the germline ends. The germline CDR1 and CDR2 sequences are DFQATT and SNEGSKA (reference sequence). The CDR3 protein is CSATEGDSYEQYF. The CDR3 coding sequence is TGCAGTGCTACCGAGGGGGACTCCTACGAGCAGTACTTC.

This clonotype was counted at least ten times. The V call is TRBV10-3, the J call TRBJ1-1; 10 positions match TRBD1. With V trimmed by 10 bases and J by 3 bases, 8 bases remained unmatched. Germline V CDR1 and CDR2: ENHRY, SYGVKD. The CDR3 totals 14 residues. The CDR3 sequence: CASSEDRGDTEAFF. CDR3 DNA: TGTGCCAGTAGTGAGGACAGGGGGGACACTGAAGCTTTCTTT.

This clonotype was detected ten times or more. The chain couples TRBV9 to TRBJ1-2; 10 bases map to TRBD1. V lost 0 bases, J lost 6 bases, and 5 bases stayed unmatched. The CDR3 extends over 15 amino acids. From germline, CDR1 is SGDLS and CDR2 YYNGEE. CDR3 DNA: TGTGCCAGCAGCGTAGCGACAGGGGGCGTAGATGGCTACACCTTC. Its translation is CASSVATGGVDGYTF.

This clonotype was seen repeatedly, ten times or more. The chain uses TRBV2 and TRBJ2-5; D unclear. The germline CDR1 and CDR2 sequences are SNHLY and FYNNEI. V was shortened by 4 bases and J by 5 bases, with 11 bases between the two germline ends. The CDR3 length is 13 residues. The CDR3 bases are TGTGCCAGCAGTGTCACCCAACGGGAGACCCAGTACTTC. As protein: CASSVTQRETQYF.

There are many counts of this clonotype. The CDR3 DNA sequence: TGTGCCAGCAGCTTTAGCGGGGGGGGCTACGAGCAGTACTTC. It encodes CASSFSGGGYEQYF. The J gene is TRBJ2-7, the V gene TRBV5-5, with 11 bases aligning to TRBD2. Trimming cost V 2 bases and J 3 bases; bases outside gene matches: 1. The CDR3 spans 14 residues. Germline CDR1 and CDR2: SGHKS and YYEKEE (reference sequence). Looking up the rest from reference TRBV5-5 and TRBJ2-7 gives the full variable domain: DAGVTQSPTHLIKTRGQQVTLRCSPISGHKSVSWYQQVLGQGPQFIFQYYEKEERGRGNFPDRFSARQFPNYSSELNVNALLLGDSALYLCASSFSGGGYEQYFGPGTRLTVT.

The DNA for the CDR3 is TGTGCCAGCAGCCCCTCGGGACTAGATACCGGGGAGCTGTTTTTT. It specifies CASSPSGLDTGELFF. The chain is built from TRBV7-2 and TRBJ2-2; 8 positions match TRBD2. The germline V gene encodes CDR1 SGHTA and CDR2 FQGNSA. V shed 5 bases, J shed 5 bases, and the junction held 7 bases outside the gene matches. This CDR3 comprises 15 residues. The full variable domain, rest sourced from reference TRBV7-2 and TRBJ2-2, is GAGVSQSPSNKVTEKGKDVELRCDPISGHTALYWYRQSLGQGLEFLIYFQGNSAPDKSGLPSDRFSAERTGGSVSTLTIQRTQQEDSAVYLCASSPSGLDTGELFFGEGSRLTVL.

The gene calls are TRBV10-3 and TRBJ2-7; 9 positions match TRBD1. The V gene end was trimmed by 7 bases and the J gene end by 5 bases; junction bases not matched to a gene: 6. This CDR3 spans 13 amino acids. Germline V gene data show CDR1 as ENHRY and CDR2 as SYGVKD. CDR3: CAINPGQGDEQYF. CDR3 in DNA: TGTGCCATCAATCCGGGACAGGGCGACGAGCAGTACTTC.

The gene calls are TRBV5-1 and TRBJ2-6, with D hard to call. The V end was cut by 2 bases, the J end by 0 bases, with 6 bases between. The CDR3 is 15 amino acids. Germline V gives CDR1 SGHRS, CDR2 YFSETQ. The CDR3 loop reads CASSFSSSGANVLTF. For the CDR3, the DNA is TGCGCCAGCAGCTTTTCCAGCTCTGGGGCCAACGTCCTGACTTTC.

The rearrangement links TRBV7-2 to TRBJ2-7; a possible D gene is TRBD1 (5 bases). The CDR3 contains 14 residues. V lost 6 bases and J lost 3, with 15 bases in between. Germline-derived CDR1 and CDR2 are SGHTA and FQGNSA. The CDR3 DNA reads TGTGCCAGCAGGGACACTCACCTAATCTACGAGCAGTACTTC. Translated: CASRDTHLIYEQYF.

This clonotype was recorded at least ten times. The rearrangement joins TRBV12-3 or TRBV12-4 to TRBJ1-2; a weak D match, TRBD1 (6 bases). Deletions cut 6 bases from V and 8 bases from J, with 16 bases between. The CDR3 contains 13 residues. The CDR3 sequence: CASSTAGEWGYTF. CDR3 nucleotide sequence: TGTGCCAGCAGCACCGCAGGGGAATGGGGCTACACCTTC.

This clonotype was detected ten times or more. The V call is TRBV14, the J call TRBJ2-6; 9 positions agree with TRBD1. The V segment lost 4 bases and the J segment 3 bases; nucleotides outside the gene matches: 10. Per germline, CDR1 SGHDN and CDR2 FVKESK. The CDR3 extends over 18 amino acids. The DNA for the CDR3 is TGTGCCAGCAGCCGCCGGACAGGGGACTGGTTTGGGGCCAACGTCCTGACTTTC. This gives the protein CASSRRTGDWFGANVLTF.

This clonotype was counted a few times. The CDR3 loop reads CASSPWTGRNTEAFF. CDR3 nucleotide sequence: TGCGCCAGCAGCCCCTGGACAGGGCGGAACACTGAAGCTTTCTTT. The V call is TRBV5-1, the J call TRBJ1-1; 8 bases are a match to TRBD1. Germline V gene data show CDR1 as SGHRS and CDR2 as YFSETQ. The CDR3 has 15 amino acids. After removal of 4 bases from V and 1 base from J, the junction contained 6 bases not matched to a gene.

The table lists this clonotype with a few counts. The V and J genes are TRBV25-1 and TRBJ2-7; 12 bases match TRBD1. Germline V lookup: CDR1 MGHDK, CDR2 SYGVNS. CDR3 size: 13 residues. V gave up 8 bases and J gave up 7 bases; unmatched junction bases: 6. The CDR3 region has the DNA TGTGCCAGCCGGGGACAGGGGGCGTCGGAGCAGTACTTC. It encodes CASRGQGASEQYF.

This clonotype appeared many times. The chain recombines TRBV19 with TRBJ1-2; no definite D call. The germline gives CDR1 LNHDA, CDR2 SQIVND (reference sequence). There are 14 residues in the CDR3. V shed 5 bases and J shed 4 bases, with 14 bases lying between them. DNA for the CDR3: TGTGCCAGTAGTTCCCGACCTTTGGGCTATGGCTACACCTTC. As protein: CASSSRPLGYGYTF.

This chain connects TRBV6-5 to TRBJ1-4; 8 bases fit TRBD1. The CDR3 extends over 15 amino acids. The trim removed 6 bases at V and 2 bases at J, leaving 5 bases unmatched. The V gene's germline CDR1 is MNHEY and CDR2 SVGAGI. CDR3 nucleotide sequence: TGTGCCAGCAGCCTGACAGGGGTTACTAATGAAAAACTGTTTTTT. Its translation: CASSLTGVTNEKLFF.

The chain is built from TRBV10-3 and TRBJ1-1; perhaps TRBD1 as D (6 bases). This CDR3 spans 16 amino acids. CDR1 and CDR2 from the germline V gene are ENHRY and SYGVKD. V dropped 5 bases and J dropped 4 bases, with 20 bases sitting between them. CDR3 in amino acids: CAISYSFPGAATEAFF. The DNA of the CDR3 is TGTGCCATCAGTTACTCCTTCCCGGGGGCCGCCACTGAAGCTTTCTTT.

In its sample, this clonotype was seen many times. The chain combines TRBV29-1 with TRBJ1-2, with a weak D call TRBD1 (5 bases). The CDR3 spans 11 residues. Germline CDR1 is SQVTM and CDR2 is ANQGSEA. V was cut by 0 bases and J by 8 bases, with 7 bases left in between. The CDR3, as DNA: TGCAGCGTTGAAGACGGGGGAGGCTACACCTTC. Encoded protein: CSVEDGGGYTF.

This clonotype has just one count. This sequence joins TRBV6-6 and TRBJ2-5; perhaps TRBD1 as D (7 bases). Trimming shortened V by 5 bases and J by 4 bases, and 17 bases separated the two germline ends. Germline V gives CDR1 MNHNY, CDR2 SVGAGI (reference sequence). The CDR3 spans 15 residues. Here the CDR3 DNA reads TGTGCCAGCAGTGGACAGGAGGGGGCCCTAGAGACCCAGTACTTC. Translation gives CASSGQEGALETQYF.

The gene calls are TRBV14 and TRBJ1-1; D unclear. CDR3 size: 13 residues. Trimming shortened V by 0 bases and J by 4 bases, and 6 bases separated the two germline ends. Germline V gives CDR1 SGHDN, CDR2 FVKESK. CDR3 in amino acids: CASSQDPATEAFF. CDR3 DNA: TGTGCCAGCAGCCAAGACCCCGCCACTGAAGCTTTCTTT.

This chain connects TRBV28 to TRBJ1-1; D is unclear. Trimming took 2 bases from V and 7 from J, leaving 8 bases between them. The CDR3 loop spans 12 amino acids. Germline CDR1 is MDHEN and CDR2 is SYDVKM. The chain's CDR3 is CASSLQTDEAFF. The CDR3 DNA is TGTGCCAGCAGTTTACAAACAGATGAAGCTTTCTTT.